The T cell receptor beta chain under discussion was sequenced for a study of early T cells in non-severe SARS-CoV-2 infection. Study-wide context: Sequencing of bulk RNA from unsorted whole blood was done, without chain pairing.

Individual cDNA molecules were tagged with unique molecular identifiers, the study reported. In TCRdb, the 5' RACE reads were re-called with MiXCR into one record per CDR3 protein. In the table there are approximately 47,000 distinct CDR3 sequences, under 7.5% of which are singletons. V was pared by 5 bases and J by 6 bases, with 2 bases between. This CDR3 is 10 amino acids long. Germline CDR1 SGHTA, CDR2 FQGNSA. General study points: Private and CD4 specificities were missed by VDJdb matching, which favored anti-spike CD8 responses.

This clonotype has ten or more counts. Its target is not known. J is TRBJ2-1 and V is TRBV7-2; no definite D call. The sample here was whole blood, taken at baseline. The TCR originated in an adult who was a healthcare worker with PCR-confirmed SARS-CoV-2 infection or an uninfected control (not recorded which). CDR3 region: CASSINEQFF. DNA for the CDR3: TGTGCCAGCAGCATCAATGAGCAGTTCTTC.